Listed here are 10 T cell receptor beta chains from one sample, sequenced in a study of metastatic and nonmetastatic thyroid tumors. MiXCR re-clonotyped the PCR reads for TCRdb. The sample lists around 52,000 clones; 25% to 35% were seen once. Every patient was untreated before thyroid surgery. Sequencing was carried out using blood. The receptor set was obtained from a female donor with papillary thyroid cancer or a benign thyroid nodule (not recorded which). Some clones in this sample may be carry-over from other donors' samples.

The CDR3 bases are TGTGCCAGCAGTTATGGGGGGACAGATACGCAGTATTTT. Protein: CASSYGGTDTQYF. The rearrangement joins TRBV6-9 to TRBJ2-3, with D tentatively TRBD2 (6 bases). The CDR3 has 13 amino acids. Germline assignment: CDR1 MNHGY and CDR2 SVAAGI. With 2 bases removed from V and 3 bases from J, the gap between germline ends came to 6 bases.

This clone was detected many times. DNA for the CDR3: TGTGCCAGCAGCTTAGTCACCCGGCCGGACAGGGTTCGTGAGCAGTACTTC. This translates into CASSLVTRPDRVREQYF. This chain links TRBV11-2 with TRBJ2-7; 8 bases align to TRBD1. Germline V gene data show CDR1 as SGHAT and CDR2 as FQNNGV. The J segment lost 7 bases and the V segment lost 1 base, leaving 15 bases of the junction unmatched. The CDR3 is 17 residues long. The full variable domain, rest sourced from reference TRBV11-2 and TRBJ2-7, is EAGVAQSPRYKIIEKRQSVAFWCNPISGHATLYWYQQILGQGPKLLIQFQNNGVVDDSQLPKDRFSAERLKGVDSTLKIQPAKLEDSAVYLCASSLVTRPDRVREQYFGPGTRLTVT.

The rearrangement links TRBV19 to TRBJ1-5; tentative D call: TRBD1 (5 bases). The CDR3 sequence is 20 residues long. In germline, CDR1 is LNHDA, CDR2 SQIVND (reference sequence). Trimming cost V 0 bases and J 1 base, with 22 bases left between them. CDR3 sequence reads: CASSIDQAGLGLSSNQPQHF. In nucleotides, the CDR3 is TGTGCCAGTAGTATAGATCAGGCAGGGTTGGGGCTATCAAGCAATCAGCCCCAGCATTTT.

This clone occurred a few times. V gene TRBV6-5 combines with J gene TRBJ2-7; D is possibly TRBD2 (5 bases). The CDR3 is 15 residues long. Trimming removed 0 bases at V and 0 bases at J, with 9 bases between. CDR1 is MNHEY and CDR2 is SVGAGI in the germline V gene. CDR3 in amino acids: CASSYSEESSYEQYF. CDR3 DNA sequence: TGTGCCAGCAGTTACTCGGAGGAGAGCTCCTACGAGCAGTACTTC.

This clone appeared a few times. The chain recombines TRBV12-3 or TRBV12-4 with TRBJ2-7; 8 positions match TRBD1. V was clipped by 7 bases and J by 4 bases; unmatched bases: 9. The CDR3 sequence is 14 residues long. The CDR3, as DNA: TGTGCCAGCATCAAAGACAGGGGTGGATACGAGCAGTACTTC. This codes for CASIKDRGGYEQYF.

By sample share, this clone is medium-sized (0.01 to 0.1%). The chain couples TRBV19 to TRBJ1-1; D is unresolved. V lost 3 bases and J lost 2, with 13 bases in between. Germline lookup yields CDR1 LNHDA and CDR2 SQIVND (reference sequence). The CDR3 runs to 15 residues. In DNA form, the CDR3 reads TGTGCCAGTAGTATGAGGCGAGGCGGTAACACTGAAGCTTTCTTT. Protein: CASSMRRGGNTEAFF.

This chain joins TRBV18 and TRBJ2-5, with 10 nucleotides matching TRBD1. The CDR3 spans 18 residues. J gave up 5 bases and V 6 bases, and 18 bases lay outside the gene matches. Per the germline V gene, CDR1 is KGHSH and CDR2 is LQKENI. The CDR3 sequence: CASSPDRGLAGLEETQYF. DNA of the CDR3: TGTGCCAGCTCCCCGGACAGGGGGTTAGCGGGATTAGAGGAGACCCAGTACTTC.

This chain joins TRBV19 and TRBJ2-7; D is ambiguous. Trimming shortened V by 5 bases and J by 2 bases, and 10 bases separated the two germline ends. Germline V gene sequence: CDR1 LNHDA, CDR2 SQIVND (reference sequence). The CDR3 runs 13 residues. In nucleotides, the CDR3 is TGTGCCAGTAGTGCTGGATCGGCCTACGAGCAGTACTTC. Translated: CASSAGSAYEQYF.

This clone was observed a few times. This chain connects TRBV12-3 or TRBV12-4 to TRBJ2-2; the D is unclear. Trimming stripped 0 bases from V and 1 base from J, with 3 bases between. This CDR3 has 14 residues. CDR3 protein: CASSLAQNTGELFF. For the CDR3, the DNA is TGTGCCAGCAGTTTAGCCCAGAACACCGGGGAGCTGTTTTTT.

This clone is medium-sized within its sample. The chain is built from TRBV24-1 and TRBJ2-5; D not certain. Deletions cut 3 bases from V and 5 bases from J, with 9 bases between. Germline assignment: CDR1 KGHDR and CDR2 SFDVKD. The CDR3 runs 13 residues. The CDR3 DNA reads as TGTGCCACCAGTGATGGATATGTGGAGACCCAGTACTTC. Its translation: CATSDGYVETQYF.